The source of this TCR beta chain is a study of monozygotic twins with inflammatory bowel disease. Each UMI harboured a 6-nucleotide sample barcode and was appended via template switching. TCRdb reprocessed the 5' RACE reads; each CDR3 protein has one entry and no DNA is given. The ten most abundant clones cover 1.5% to 2% of a sample with a few hundred thousand distinct CDR3 sequences. General study findings and limits: Possibly reflecting limited power, no difference in repertoire similarity was found between concordant and discordant twins. Among IBD patients, fewer clonotypes were shared with others than among healthy twins, especially with disease activity.

Worth noting for this clonotype: The antigen is undetermined.

The length of the CDR3 is 14 residues. CDR1 MNHNY and CDR2 SVGAGI come from the germline V gene (reference sequence). The chain recombines TRBV6-6 with TRBJ1-5. Sequenced: blood. The TCR sequence derives from a human donor with ulcerative colitis or Crohn's disease, or a healthy co-twin of an affected twin (not recorded which). CDR3 region: CASSPRGHNQPQHF.